The TCR beta chain described here comes from a study of blood T cells in healthy people across ages. On the study more broadly: Template-switching capture recovered about one barcoded beta molecule per two T cells.

Alongside a J-beta primer mix, a sample-barcoded 5' primer served in a second PCR lasting roughly 7 to 11 cycles. Each TCR beta cDNA got a 12-nucleotide random molecular identifier. TCRdb reprocessed the 5' RACE reads via MiXCR and lists one record per CDR3 protein. The sample includes 800,000 to 950,000 distinct CDR3 sequences, under 50% of them seen just once. The study, taken as a whole, reports: Among T cells, TCR beta diversity per million cells dropped roughly linearly as age rose.

Each sample had at least 7 million PBMCs isolated. Regarding this clonotype: Its specificity is not known.

This TCR derives from a man aged 25 to 40 in good health. The sample comprised blood.

CDR3 protein: CASSQEPGQGAREQFF. The CDR3 DNA reads as TGCGCCAGCAGCCAAGAACCGGGACAGGGGGCGCGGGAGCAGTTCTTC. This chain links TRBV4-1 with TRBJ2-1; TRBD1 agrees at 12 bases. This CDR3 region has 16 residues. CDR1 and CDR2 (germline): MGHRA, YSYEKL. V was clipped by 0 bases and J by 10 bases; unmatched bases: 7.